Listed below are T cell receptor beta chains from one sample, sequenced in a study of cytomegalovirus exposure and HLA in healthy donors. Sequencing used immunoSEQ multiplex PCR; TCRdb keeps in-frame clones, though not all of them. The data contain 50,000 to 65,000 clones, about three quarters of them singletons. The material sequenced was PBMCs. The receptor set was obtained from a man younger than 30 in good health and CMV-seronegative. Both conserved end residues are part of each CDR3. Fields, in order: V gene, D gene, clone size, J gene, CDR3 protein, CDR3 DNA. A D gene is named only where the DNA matches it firmly. Clone size is stated in some rows and not others, as once, few, many or a class when expanded.

V: TRBV5-1
D: NA
size: NA
J: TRBJ1-1
CDR3: CASSFRDGNTEAFF
DNA: TGCGCCAGCAGCTTCAGGGATGGGAACACTGAAGCTTTCTTT

V: TRBV10-3
D: NA
size: NA
J: TRBJ1-5
CDR3: CAISEQGHTQPQHF
DNA: TGTGCCATCAGTGAACAGGGTCACACTCAGCCCCAGCATTTT

V: TRBV11-2
D: NA
size: NA
J: TRBJ2-7
CDR3: CASSLKRVVEQYF
DNA: TGTGCCAGCAGCTTAAAACGGGTCGTCGAGCAGTACTTC

V: TRBV27
D: TRBD1
size: few
J: TRBJ2-7
CDR3: CASSFTGQGYEQYF
DNA: TGTGCCAGCAGTTTCACGGGACAGGGGTACGAGCAGTACTTC

V: TRBV7-9
D: NA
size: NA
J: TRBJ1-2
CDR3: CASSLARTAYGYTF
DNA: TGTGCCAGCAGCTTAGCAAGAACAGCATATGGCTACACCTTC

V: TRBV4-3
D: TRBD2
size: NA
J: TRBJ2-1
CDR3: CASTEALAVKNEQFF
DNA: TGCGCCAGCACCGAGGCACTAGCGGTTAAGAATGAGCAGTTCTTC

V: TRBV2
D: TRBD2
size: NA
J: TRBJ2-7
CDR3: CASSELGLVYPYEQYF
DNA: TGTGCCAGCAGTGAGTTGGGACTAGTATACCCCTACGAGCAGTACTTC

V: TRBV7-2
D: NA
size: NA
J: TRBJ1-4
CDR3: CASSPRGGVNEKLFF
DNA: TGTGCCAGCAGCCCCCGGGGGGGTGTTAATGAAAAACTGTTTTTT

V: TRBV7-9
D: NA
size: few
J: TRBJ1-4
CDR3: CASSLALGGSNEKLFF
DNA: TGTGCCAGCAGCTTAGCGCTCGGAGGGTCTAATGAAAAACTGTTTTTT

V: TRBV30
D: TRBD2
size: NA
J: TRBJ2-2
CDR3: CAWSRGLANTGELFF
DNA: TGTGCCTGGAGTCGGGGACTAGCTAACACCGGGGAGCTGTTTTTT

V: TRBV29-1
D: NA
size: NA
J: TRBJ2-2
CDR3: CSVGRATGYGELFF
DNA: TGCAGCGTTGGGCGGGCCACGGGCTACGGGGAGCTGTTTTTT

V: TRBV11-1
D: TRBD2
size: NA
J: TRBJ2-2
CDR3: CASSSWTSGTGELFF
DNA: TGTGCCAGCAGCTCCTGGACTAGCGGGACCGGGGAGCTGTTTTTT

V: TRBV4-3
D: NA
size: NA
J: TRBJ2-1
CDR3: CASSQDRRNDNEQFF
DNA: TGCGCCAGCAGCCAAGATCGGCGGAACGACAATGAGCAGTTCTTC

V: TRBV5-1
D: NA
size: once
J: TRBJ2-3
CDR3: CASSFVGSGSTDTQYF
DNA: TGCGCCAGCAGCTTCGTCGGGAGCGGTAGCACAGATACGCAGTATTTT

V: TRBV27
D: TRBD1
size: few
J: TRBJ1-4
CDR3: CASSGQDWEKLFF
DNA: TGTGCCAGCAGCGGACAGGATTGGGAAAAACTGTTTTTT

V: TRBV28
D: NA
size: NA
J: TRBJ1-3
CDR3: CASRGGGAGNTIYF
DNA: TGTGCCAGCCGTGGAGGAGGGGCTGGAAACACCATATATTTT

V: TRBV4-2
D: NA
size: few
J: TRBJ1-5
CDR3: CASSHGGASGSNQPQHF
DNA: TGTGCCAGCAGCCACGGGGGGGCGAGTGGGAGCAATCAGCCCCAGCATTTT

V: TRBV30
D: NA
size: NA
J: TRBJ2-3
CDR3: CAWSDGVTSTDTQYF
DNA: TGTGCCTGGAGTGACGGGGTTACTAGCACAGATACGCAGTATTTT

V: TRBV6-5
D: TRBD1
size: NA
J: TRBJ1-2
CDR3: CASSYSGGFGYTF
DNA: TGTGCCAGCAGTTATTCAGGGGGCTTTGGCTACACCTTC

V: TRBV15
D: NA
size: NA
J: TRBJ2-2
CDR3: CATSRDLRSGELFF
DNA: TGTGCCACCAGCAGAGATCTTAGGAGCGGGGAGCTGTTTTTT

V: TRBV28
D: TRBD1
size: NA
J: TRBJ2-1
CDR3: CASQTGGPANEQFF
DNA: TGTGCCAGCCAAACAGGGGGCCCTGCCAATGAGCAGTTCTTC

V: TRBV7-9
D: NA
size: NA
J: TRBJ2-5
CDR3: CASSPHSRADQETQYF
DNA: TGTGCCAGCAGCCCTCACTCGAGGGCGGATCAAGAGACCCAGTACTTC

V: TRBV20-1
D: NA
size: NA
J: TRBJ1-2
CDR3: CSVPDTYGYTF
DNA: TGCAGTGTCCCGGACACTTATGGCTACACCTTC

V: TRBV10-3
D: NA
size: few
J: TRBJ1-1
CDR3: CAISSGMANTEAFF
DNA: TGTGCCATCAGTTCAGGGATGGCGAACACTGAAGCTTTCTTT

V: TRBV6-1
D: NA
size: NA
J: TRBJ2-7
CDR3: CASSARVHEQYF
DNA: TGTGCCAGCAGTGCCAGGGTCCACGAGCAGTACTTC

V: TRBV28
D: NA
size: once
J: TRBJ2-7
CDR3: CASSLTGYGEQYF
DNA: TGTGCCAGCAGCCTCACAGGGTACGGCGAGCAGTACTTC

V: TRBV6-5
D: NA
size: NA
J: TRBJ1-1
CDR3: CASSKSGDHTEAFF
DNA: TGTGCCAGCAGCAAGTCAGGGGACCACACTGAAGCTTTCTTT

V: TRBV5-1
D: TRBD1
size: NA
J: TRBJ2-5
CDR3: CASSFGRGQETQYF
DNA: TGCGCCAGCAGCTTTGGCAGGGGGCAAGAGACCCAGTACTTC

V: TRBV7-2
D: NA
size: NA
J: TRBJ2-3
CDR3: CASSSTGRLDTQYF
DNA: TGTGCCAGCAGCTCGACAGGGAGGTTAGATACGCAGTATTTT

V: TRBV13
D: NA
size: NA
J: TRBJ2-2
CDR3: CASSLVRTANTGELFF
DNA: TGTGCCAGCAGCTTAGTTAGGACTGCGAACACCGGGGAGCTGTTTTTT

V: TRBV4-2
D: TRBD1
size: few
J: TRBJ2-1
CDR3: CASSQELGGQGAGEQFF
DNA: TGTGCCAGCAGCCAAGAATTAGGGGGACAGGGGGCCGGTGAGCAGTTCTTC

V: TRBV2
D: NA
size: NA
J: TRBJ1-2
CDR3: CAHLTENYGYTF
DNA: TGTGCCCACCTAACGGAGAACTATGGCTACACCTTC

V: TRBV4-3
D: TRBD1
size: NA
J: TRBJ2-2
CDR3: CASSQVPTGANTGELFF
DNA: TGCGCCAGCAGCCAAGTTCCGACAGGGGCGAACACCGGGGAGCTGTTTTTT

V: TRBV4-2
D: NA
size: few
J: TRBJ1-1
CDR3: CASSQSLQGRKTEAFF
DNA: TGTGCCAGCAGCCAGTCATTGCAGGGGCGGAAGACTGAAGCTTTCTTT

V: TRBV7-2
D: NA
size: few
J: TRBJ1-1
CDR3: CASSLAFIKTGGGGTEAFF
DNA: TGTGCCAGCAGCTTAGCGTTTATAAAAACAGGTGGGGGGGGGACTGAAGCTTTCTTT

V: TRBV7-9
D: TRBD1
size: NA
J: TRBJ2-7
CDR3: CASSPPDRGMGEQYF
DNA: TGTGCCAGCAGCCCCCCCGACAGGGGTATGGGTGAGCAGTACTTC

V: TRBV5-1
D: TRBD2
size: once
J: TRBJ2-1
CDR3: CASSLARTSANNEQFF
DNA: TGCGCCAGCAGCCTCGCCCGGACTAGCGCCAACAATGAGCAGTTCTTC

V: TRBV6-5
D: TRBD2
size: NA
J: TRBJ2-7
CDR3: CASSYSTIAGGYEQYF
DNA: TGTGCCAGCAGTTACTCGACCATTGCGGGAGGCTACGAGCAGTACTTC

V: TRBV7-2
D: TRBD2
size: NA
J: TRBJ2-2
CDR3: CASSLAFAGGTGELFF
DNA: TGTGCCAGCAGCTTAGCCTTTGCGGGAGGTACCGGGGAGCTGTTTTTT

V: TRBV10-1
D: TRBD2
size: few
J: TRBJ2-3
CDR3: CASSATSGTDTQYF
DNA: TGCGCCAGCAGTGCGACTAGCGGCACAGATACGCAGTATTTT

V: TRBV10-3
D: NA
size: NA
J: TRBJ1-5
CDR3: CATRTQRDQPQHF
DNA: TGTGCCACCCGAACCCAACGGGATCAGCCCCAGCATTTT

V: TRBV7-9
D: NA
size: NA
J: TRBJ1-6
CDR3: CASSLSLNSPLHF
DNA: TGTGCCAGCAGCTTGAGTTTAAATTCACCCCTCCACTTT

V: TRBV6-5
D: NA
size: NA
J: TRBJ2-7
CDR3: CASSYRSLSEQYF
DNA: TGTGCCAGCAGTTACAGGAGTTTAAGCGAGCAGTACTTC

V: TRBV7-8
D: NA
size: NA
J: TRBJ2-1
CDR3: CASSPPTYNEQFF
DNA: TGTGCCAGCAGCCCCCCCACTTACAATGAGCAGTTCTTC

V: TRBV15
D: TRBD1
size: NA
J: TRBJ2-6
CDR3: CATETGGSGANVLTF
DNA: TGTGCCACCGAGACAGGGGGGTCGGGGGCCAACGTCCTGACTTTC

V: TRBV28
D: NA
size: once
J: TRBJ1-5
CDR3: CASSFLAGRLIDQPQHF
DNA: TGTGCCAGCAGTTTCCTAGCCGGGAGGCTTATCGATCAGCCCCAGCATTTT

V: TRBV6-5
D: NA
size: NA
J: TRBJ1-1
CDR3: CASSYLDLGSTEAFF
DNA: TGTGCCAGCAGTTACTTGGACTTGGGGAGCACTGAAGCTTTCTTT

V: TRBV6-5
D: NA
size: NA
J: TRBJ2-7
CDR3: CASSYDWESSYEQYF
DNA: TGTGCCAGCAGTTACGACTGGGAGAGCTCCTACGAGCAGTACTTC

V: TRBV9
D: TRBD1
size: few
J: TRBJ1-1
CDR3: CASSPLAKGATNTEAFF
DNA: TGTGCCAGCAGCCCCCTTGCGAAGGGGGCTACGAACACTGAAGCTTTCTTT

V: TRBV7-6
D: NA
size: NA
J: TRBJ2-1
CDR3: CASSFDSNEQFF
DNA: TGTGCCAGCAGCTTCGACAGCAATGAGCAGTTCTTC

V: TRBV4-3
D: TRBD1
size: medium-sized
J: TRBJ1-2
CDR3: CASSQDRGQGSGYTF
DNA: TGCGCCAGCAGCCAAGATCGGGGACAGGGGAGTGGCTACACCTTC

V: TRBV4-3
D: NA
size: NA
J: TRBJ1-1
CDR3: CASSHTLGGDTEAFF
DNA: TGCGCCAGCAGCCACACACTGGGGGGGGACACTGAAGCTTTCTTT

V: TRBV30
D: TRBD1
size: NA
J: TRBJ1-4
CDR3: CAWSDRGLREKLFF
DNA: TGTGCCTGGAGTGACAGGGGGCTACGAGAAAAACTGTTTTTT

V: TRBV27
D: NA
size: few
J: TRBJ1-5
CDR3: CASRSIDQPQHF
DNA: TGTGCCAGCAGATCGATAGATCAGCCCCAGCATTTT

V: TRBV29-1
D: NA
size: once
J: TRBJ1-5
CDR3: CSAQQGSQPQHF
DNA: TGCAGCGCCCAACAGGGTAGTCAGCCCCAGCATTTT

V: TRBV28
D: NA
size: few
J: TRBJ1-4
CDR3: CASSSAGPLNEKLFF
DNA: TGTGCCAGCAGTTCGGCAGGGCCCCTAAATGAAAAACTGTTTTTT